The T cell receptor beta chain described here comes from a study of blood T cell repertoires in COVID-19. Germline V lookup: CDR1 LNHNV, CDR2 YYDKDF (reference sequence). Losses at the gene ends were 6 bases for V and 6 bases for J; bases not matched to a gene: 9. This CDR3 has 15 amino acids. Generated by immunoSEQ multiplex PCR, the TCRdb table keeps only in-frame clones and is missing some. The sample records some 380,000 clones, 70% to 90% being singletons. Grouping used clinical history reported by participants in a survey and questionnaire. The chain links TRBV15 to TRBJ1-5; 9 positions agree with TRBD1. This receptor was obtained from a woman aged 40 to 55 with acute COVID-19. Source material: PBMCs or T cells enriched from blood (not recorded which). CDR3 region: CATRPDRGGPQPQHF. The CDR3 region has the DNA TGTGCCACCAGACCGGACAGGGGAGGGCCTCAGCCCCAGCATTTT. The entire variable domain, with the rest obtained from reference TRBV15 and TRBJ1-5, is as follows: DAMVIQNPRYQVTQFGKPVTLSCSQTLNHNVMYWYQQKSSQAPKLLFHYYDKDFNNEADTPDNFQSRRPNTSFCFLDIRSPGLGDTAMYLCATRPDRGGPQPQHFGDGTRLSIL.